Listed below are T cell receptor beta chains from one sample, sequenced in a study of Tregs in tolerant kidney transplant recipients. Data came from immunoSEQ multiplex PCR; TCRdb stores just in-frame clones and leaves some out. The top ten clones hold about 0.68% of a sample with approximately 260,000 clones, 80% to 85% of them seen once. Sequences were obtained from CD4+ T cells from blood. Every receptor here comes from a human donor in good health. The CDR3 runs from the conserved cysteine through the conserved F or W. Fields, in order: V gene, J gene, clone size, D gene, CDR3 protein, CDR3 DNA. D genes are given only for firm matches. Some rows have no size entry. The others give once, few or many, or a class for an expanded clone.

V: TRBV7-9; J: TRBJ2-7; size: -; D: -; CDR3: CASSSFRGPSPYEQYF; DNA: TGTGCCAGCAGCTCCTTCAGGGGCCCGTCTCCCTACGAGCAGTACTTC
V: TRBV7-7; J: TRBJ2-2; size: -; D: -; CDR3: CASSLGLSGELFF; DNA: TGTGCCAGCAGCTTGGGACTCTCCGGGGAGCTGTTTTTT
V: TRBV15; J: TRBJ1-5; size: once; D: -; CDR3: CATSRDQGRNQPQHF; DNA: TGTGCCACCAGCAGAGATCAGGGGCGCAATCAGCCCCAGCATTTT
V: TRBV5-1; J: TRBJ1-4; size: -; D: -; CDR3: CASSLAGNEKLFF; DNA: TGCGCCAGCAGCTTGGCGGGGAATGAAAAACTGTTTTTT
V: TRBV7-8; J: TRBJ1-4; size: -; D: TRBD1; CDR3: CASSLEGQGPEKLFF; DNA: TGTGCCAGCAGCTTAGAGGGACAGGGTCCTGAAAAACTGTTTTTT
V: TRBV5-8; J: TRBJ1-1; size: once; D: TRBD1; CDR3: CASSLFRTGGSSAFF; DNA: TGTGCCAGCAGCTTGTTTCGGACAGGGGGATCCTCAGCTTTCTTT
V: TRBV7-9; J: TRBJ1-2; size: -; D: -; CDR3: CASSLPQPGQDYGYTF; DNA: TGTGCCAGCAGCTTACCCCAGCCGGGGCAAGACTATGGCTACACCTTC
V: TRBV6-5; J: TRBJ1-1; size: -; D: TRBD1; CDR3: CATTGQPNTEAFF; DNA: TGTGCCACCACGGGACAGCCTAACACTGAAGCTTTCTTT
V: TRBV21-1; J: TRBJ2-3; size: -; D: -; CDR3: CASSIQDYPCDTQYF; DNA: -
V: TRBV2; J: TRBJ2-5; size: -; D: TRBD2; CDR3: CASSQLAAGTQYF; DNA: TGTGCCAGCAGCCAACTAGCGGCCGGGACCCAGTACTTC
V: TRBV7-9; J: TRBJ2-7; size: -; D: -; CDR3: CASSSELATEQYF; DNA: TGTGCCAGCAGCTCCGAGCTAGCAACCGAGCAGTACTTC
V: TRBV27; J: TRBJ1-6; size: -; D: -; CDR3: CASSLMGARASPLHF; DNA: TGTGCCAGCAGTTTAATGGGGGCGCGGGCTTCACCCCTCCACTTT
V: TRBV6-5; J: TRBJ1-2; size: -; D: TRBD1; CDR3: CASSYTGTGDYGYTF; DNA: TGTGCCAGCAGTTATACCGGGACAGGGGACTATGGCTACACCTTC
V: TRBV7-9; J: TRBJ1-1; size: -; D: -; CDR3: CASSLASGGTEAFF; DNA: TGTGCCAGCAGCTTAGCCTCGGGGGGGACTGAAGCTTTCTTT
V: TRBV13; J: TRBJ2-7; size: -; D: -; CDR3: CASSTPGTYEQYF; DNA: TGTGCCAGCAGCACCCCGGGTACCTACGAGCAGTACTTC
V: TRBV6-1; J: TRBJ1-1; size: -; D: -; CDR3: CASSEYQDLEAFF; DNA: TGTGCCAGCAGTGAATACCAGGACCTTGAAGCTTTCTTT
V: TRBV9; J: TRBJ1-3; size: -; D: TRBD1; CDR3: CASSTWDSWALSGNTIYF; DNA: TGTGCCAGCAGCACCTGGGACAGTTGGGCACTCTCAGGAAACACCATATATTTT
V: TRBV30; J: TRBJ1-2; size: -; D: -; CDR3: CAWGRPPNYGYTF; DNA: TGTGCCTGGGGGAGGCCGCCTAACTATGGCTACACCTTC
V: TRBV25-1; J: TRBJ1-2; size: -; D: -; CDR3: CASSEFPKGHYGYTF; DNA: TGTGCCAGCAGTGAATTCCCAAAGGGCCACTATGGCTACACCTTC
V: TRBV18; J: TRBJ2-5; size: -; D: -; CDR3: CASSPGLQETQYF; DNA: TGTGCCAGCTCCCCAGGGCTCCAAGAGACCCAGTACTTC
V: TRBV15; J: TRBJ2-3; size: -; D: -; CDR3: CATSSTKWGGPTDTQYF; DNA: TGTGCCACCAGCAGCACCAAGTGGGGCGGACCCACAGATACGCAGTATTTT
V: TRBV7-9; J: TRBJ2-7; size: -; D: -; CDR3: CASSFNFGGNGEQYF; DNA: TGTGCCAGCAGCTTCAACTTCGGGGGAAATGGCGAGCAGTACTTC
V: TRBV9; J: TRBJ1-1; size: -; D: -; CDR3: CASRGQYNTEAFF; DNA: TGTGCCAGCAGAGGACAGTATAACACTGAAGCTTTCTTT
V: TRBV5-6; J: TRBJ2-7; size: -; D: -; CDR3: CASSVGWGSSSYEQYF; DNA: TGTGCCAGCAGCGTCGGGTGGGGCTCTAGCTCCTACGAGCAGTACTTC
V: TRBV11-3; J: TRBJ1-1; size: -; D: -; CDR3: CASSGQYNTEAFF; DNA: TGTGCCAGCAGTGGACAGTACAACACTGAAGCTTTCTTT
V: TRBV11-2; J: TRBJ2-7; size: -; D: -; CDR3: CASSAPGLRGYEQYF; DNA: TGTGCCAGCAGCGCTCCGGGACTTCGGGGCTACGAGCAGTACTTC
V: TRBV2; J: TRBJ1-1; size: -; D: -; CDR3: CASRLMRLAFF; DNA: TGTGCCAGCAGATTAATGAGGTTAGCTTTCTTT
V: TRBV15; J: TRBJ2-1; size: few; D: TRBD2; CDR3: CATSRDTAGGREQFF; DNA: TGTGCCACCAGCAGAGATACAGCGGGAGGCAGGGAGCAGTTCTTC
V: TRBV9; J: TRBJ2-1; size: -; D: -; CDR3: CASSFSQGSYNEQFF; DNA: TGTGCCAGCAGCTTCAGCCAGGGGTCCTACAATGAGCAGTTCTTC
V: TRBV30; J: TRBJ2-5; size: -; D: TRBD1; CDR3: CAWSVGADRGRKETQYF; DNA: TGTGCCTGGAGTGTAGGGGCCGACAGGGGCCGAAAAGAGACCCAGTACTTC
V: TRBV6-5; J: TRBJ1-5; size: -; D: -; CDR3: CASSPGEIQPQHF; DNA: TGTGCCAGCAGTCCAGGGGAGATTCAGCCCCAGCATTTT
V: TRBV10-1; J: TRBJ1-1; size: -; D: -; CDR3: CASSDPRGGNTEAFF; DNA: TGCGCCAGCAGTGACCCCAGGGGAGGAAACACTGAAGCTTTCTTT
V: TRBV5-1; J: TRBJ2-2; size: -; D: -; CDR3: CASSLGPDTGELFF; DNA: TGCGCCAGCAGCTTGGGACCTGACACCGGGGAGCTGTTTTTT
V: TRBV5-1; J: TRBJ1-1; size: -; D: -; CDR3: CASSLEAGEDTEAFF; DNA: TGCGCCAGCAGCTTGGAGGCAGGGGAGGACACTGAAGCTTTCTTT
V: TRBV10-1; J: TRBJ2-2; size: -; D: -; CDR3: CASSRGGGELFF; DNA: TGCGCCAGCTCTCGTGGGGGCGGGGAGCTGTTTTTT
V: TRBV6-5; J: TRBJ1-5; size: once; D: -; CDR3: CASRTVSNQPQHF; DNA: TGTGCCAGTAGAACAGTAAGCAATCAGCCCCAGCATTTT
V: TRBV13; J: TRBJ1-1; size: -; D: TRBD1; CDR3: CASSTPGQGRNTEAFF; DNA: TGTGCCAGCAGCACCCCGGGACAGGGTAGGAACACTGAAGCTTTCTTT
V: TRBV4-1; J: TRBJ1-1; size: -; D: -; CDR3: CASSQVRRTEAFF; DNA: TGCGCCAGCAGCCAAGTCCGGAGGACTGAAGCTTTCTTT
V: TRBV4-2; J: TRBJ1-2; size: -; D: -; CDR3: CASSQDLGTNYGYTF; DNA: TGTGCCAGCAGCCAAGACTTGGGCACTAACTATGGCTACACCTTC
V: TRBV4-1; J: TRBJ2-7; size: once; D: TRBD1; CDR3: CASSQGDRFKPGVYEQYF; DNA: TGCGCCAGCAGCCAAGGGGACAGGTTCAAACCCGGTGTCTACGAGCAGTACTTC
V: TRBV2; J: TRBJ1-1; size: -; D: TRBD1; CDR3: CASGDRDTEAFF; DNA: TGTGCCAGCGGGGACAGGGACACTGAAGCTTTCTTT
V: TRBV5-4; J: TRBJ2-1; size: -; D: TRBD2; CDR3: CASSLGGGSGVSYNEQFF; DNA: TGTGCCAGCAGCTTGGGCGGCGGTAGCGGGGTCTCCTACAATGAGCAGTTCTTC
V: TRBV29-1; J: TRBJ2-6; size: -; D: TRBD1; CDR3: CSVAGGTDSGANVLTF; DNA: TGCAGCGTAGCCGGTGGGACAGACTCTGGGGCCAACGTCCTGACTTTC
V: TRBV9; J: TRBJ1-2; size: few; D: -; CDR3: CASSVDPTRYGYTF; DNA: TGTGCCAGCAGCGTAGATCCAACTCGTTATGGCTACACCTTC
V: TRBV11-3; J: TRBJ2-1; size: -; D: -; CDR3: CASSPALMDEQFF; DNA: TGTGCCAGCAGCCCCGCCCTAATGGATGAGCAGTTCTTC
V: TRBV5-1; J: TRBJ1-1; size: -; D: TRBD1; CDR3: CASSLTGQNTEAFF; DNA: TGCGCCAGCAGCCTGACAGGGCAGAACACTGAAGCTTTCTTT
V: TRBV4-1; J: TRBJ2-1; size: -; D: -; CDR3: CASSQGRARGSARAYNEQFF; DNA: TGCGCCAGCAGCCAAGGGAGGGCAAGGGGATCCGCGAGAGCCTACAATGAGCAGTTCTTC
V: TRBV19; J: TRBJ2-5; size: -; D: -; CDR3: CASSQGGETQYF; DNA: TGTGCCAGTAGTCAGGGTGGAGAGACCCAGTACTTC
V: TRBV7-9; J: TRBJ1-5; size: -; D: -; CDR3: CASSSGGGNQPQHF; DNA: TGTGCCAGCAGCTCTGGAGGAGGGAATCAGCCCCAGCATTTT
V: TRBV2; J: TRBJ2-1; size: -; D: TRBD2; CDR3: CASSYIPGLAGGSSYNEQFF; DNA: TGTGCCAGCAGTTATATTCCGGGACTAGCGGGAGGGAGCTCCTACAATGAGCAGTTCTTC
V: TRBV29-1; J: TRBJ2-1; size: -; D: -; CDR3: CSADSISYNEQFF; DNA: TGCAGCGCTGACAGTATCTCCTACAATGAGCAGTTCTTC
V: TRBV7-8; J: TRBJ1-5; size: -; D: -; CDR3: CASSRPKPQPNQPQHF; DNA: TGTGCCAGCAGCCGACCAAAACCCCAACCCAATCAGCCCCAGCATTTT
V: TRBV27; J: TRBJ2-3; size: -; D: -; CDR3: CASSLSRRWTDTQYF; DNA: TGTGCCAGCAGTTTATCTCGCCGATGGACAGATACGCAGTATTTT
V: TRBV19; J: TRBJ2-7; size: once; D: TRBD2; CDR3: CASSLSGKPSYEQYF; DNA: TGTGCCAGTAGTCTTAGCGGGAAACCCAGCTACGAGCAGTACTTC